This T cell receptor beta chain was identified during a study of blood T cells in healthy people across ages (dated by TCRdb to about 2015). As for the study more broadly: In model experiments, roughly one uniquely barcoded TCR beta cDNA molecule per two T cells was captured by template switching. The study measured age-related changes in TCR beta repertoire diversity using deep sequencing normalized with unique cDNA molecular identifiers. Donors were grouped into four age groups: young (average roughly 17 years), middle-aged (39), aged (about 60) and long-lived (about 89). To avoid experimental bias, donors of different ages were randomly spread across the sequencing lanes. Two additional independent replicas of 1 million unique cDNA reads from the same blood draw were analyzed for two donors (one aged 18 to 29 and one aged 80 or older). What the research found in general, with its limitations: As age increased, observed TCR beta diversity per million T cells dropped in a roughly linear way, and a significant reduction was already evident by age 40. Total diversity estimates from one million sequenced T cells were considered lower bounds and underestimates. Donor CMV infection status was unknown, potentially confounding age-related changes in expanded clonotypes. Compared with the aged group, the long-lived group had more naive CD4+ T cells, fewer expanded clones and increased TCR diversity, a pattern suggesting age selection. There was a strong correlation between observed TCR beta diversity and the percentage of naive T cells measured by flow cytometry. Bulk unsorted PBMC profiling prevented conclusive comparison of naive and antigen-experienced compartments.

The roughly 37 donors, aged about 6 to 100 years, were systemically healthy Caucasian individuals from Russia. Each donor gave roughly 9.5 milliliters of peripheral blood, collected into EDTA-treated Vacutainer tubes. Ficoll-Paque density-gradient centrifugation was used to isolate PBMCs, with at least 6.5 million per sample. Trizol reagent was used to extract total RNA from PBMCs, with at least 6 micrograms per sample. The percentages of naive CD45RAhigh/CD27high T cells were determined by flow cytometry on a PBMC aliquot from every donor. To note about this clonotype: Its antigen target is currently unknown. No clone much larger than this one lies a single base away; base qualities are absent.

The library came from 5' RACE. Reads for this sample came from an Illumina HiSeq 2500. The second PCR ran for about 6 to 12 cycles and used a J-beta primer mix along with a sample-barcoded 5' primer. A template-switch 5' adaptor carrying 12 random nucleotides introduced a unique molecular identifier onto each TCR beta cDNA molecule. Each sample yielded at least 3 million CDR3-containing paired-end reads. First-strand cDNA was synthesized from all RNA with the Mint cDNA synthesis kit, primed by a TRBC-specific oligonucleotide. Following uracil-DNA glycosylase treatment, all cDNA underwent a first 18-cycle PCR with the universal primers M1SS and BC2_uni_R. The source study handled its data this way. Normalization of each sample was performed by random selection of 1 million high-quality reads, each carrying a distinct molecular identifier. Reads sharing molecular identifiers were discarded rather than binned into consensus sequences. MiTCR, with a Q25 quality threshold and the strictest error-elimination algorithm, was used for CDR3 identification, clonotype clustering and error correction. A nonparametric unseen species model with Euler transformation was used to estimate lower-bound total TCR beta diversity. TCRdb trimmed public reads at Q25 via fastp, called clones via MiXCR and kept in-frame beta chains. Every entry covers one CDR3 protein and lists the most common genes and DNA from its rows. The authors' filters were not applied to this entry. The sample table lists 910,000 or so distinct CDR3 sequences, 45% to 60% of them with a count of one. The top ten hold 20% to 25% of the sample.

V is trimmed back by 0 bases and J by 10 bases, and the junction contains 8 bases that no gene match accounts for. CDR1 SGDLS and CDR2 YYNGEE are derived from the germline V gene. From the cysteine up to the phenylalanine, the CDR3 has a length of 15 residues. Only the CDR3 part of the read is kept: 45 bases, read in frame from the first base. Sequencing used blood. The origin of this receptor is a woman aged 55-70 years in good health. The chain is made from TRBV9 and TRBJ2-7; 12 bases in between match TRBD1. The CDR3 corresponds to CASSVGVGTGGDQYF. The nucleotide sequence is given as TGTGCCAGCAGCGTAGGGGTAGGGACAGGGGGCGACCAGTACTTC. Where the CDR3 stops, the reference TRBV9 and TRBJ2-7 genes take over; the full variable domain is DSGVTQTPKHLITATGQRVTLRCSPRSGDLSVYWYQQSLDQGLQFLIQYYNGEERAKGNILERFSAQQFPDLHSELNLSSLELGDSALYFCASSVGVGTGGDQYFGPGTRLTVT.